Following are 27 T cell receptor beta chains from one sample sequenced in a study of cytomegalovirus exposure and HLA in healthy donors. The PCR used 60 Vbeta and 13 Jbeta primers. Produced via immunoSEQ multiplex PCR; TCRdb's table is partial and in-frame only. The data show 57,000 or so clones, about 73% seen once. The sample was PBMCs. The receptors were gathered from a woman in her fifties or sixties in good health and CMV-seropositive.

The genes are TRBV18 and TRBJ2-1, with 8 bases aligning to TRBD2. The junction had 8 bases not matched to a gene; V was cut back by 3 bases and J by 4 bases. This CDR3 has 16 residues. The germline V gene has CDR1 KGHSH and CDR2 LQKENI. DNA for the CDR3: TGTGCCAGCTCACCGCTGCTAAGCGGGGGTTACAATGAGCAGTTCTTC. Protein: CASSPLLSGGYNEQFF.

The J gene is TRBJ2-7, the V gene TRBV5-1; 8 nucleotides agree with TRBD1. Germline V gives CDR1 SGHRS, CDR2 YFSETQ. This CDR3 spans 12 amino acids. The V and J ends lost 3 bases and 7 bases, in that order; junction bases with no gene match: 3. The CDR3 is CASSWGTGEQYF. In DNA form, the CDR3 reads TGCGCCAGCAGCTGGGGGACAGGTGAGCAGTACTTC.

The V gene is TRBV7-9, the J gene TRBJ1-2; D ambiguous. This CDR3 spans 16 amino acids. Trimming left V 8 bases short and J 0 bases short, with 19 bases between. CDR1 SEHNR and CDR2 FQNEAQ come from the germline V gene (reference sequence). This CDR3 reads CASGPGGNRPNYGYTF. For the CDR3, the DNA is TGTGCCAGCGGCCCCGGCGGCAACCGACCTAACTATGGCTACACCTTC.

The chain is built from TRBV18 and TRBJ1-5, with TRBD1 matching over 7 bases. The CDR3 is 15 amino acids. The junction had 6 bases not matched to a gene; V was cut back by 3 bases and J by 4 bases. CDR1 and CDR2 (germline): KGHSH, LQKENI. This CDR3 is CASSPSTGSNQPQHF. In DNA form, the CDR3 reads TGTGCCAGCTCACCGTCGACAGGGAGTAATCAGCCCCAGCATTTT. The full variable domain, completed using reference TRBV18 and TRBJ1-5, is NAGVMQNPRHLVRRRGQEARLRCSPMKGHSHVYWYRQLPEEGLKFMVYLQKENIIDESGMPKERFSAEFPKEGPSILRIQQVVRGDSAAYFCASSPSTGSNQPQHFGDGTRLSIL.

The chain couples TRBV18 to TRBJ2-1; D is possibly TRBD1 (6 bases). This CDR3 contains 14 residues. Germline-derived CDR1 and CDR2 are KGHSH and LQKENI. V dropped 3 bases and J dropped 2 bases, with 8 bases sitting between them. CDR3 coding DNA: TGTGCCAGCTCACCGGGGGCACCCTACAATGAGCAGTTCTTC. This gives the protein CASSPGAPYNEQFF.

The J gene is TRBJ1-1, the V gene TRBV18, with a possible D match to TRBD1 (5 bases). The CDR3 totals 15 residues. Germline V gives CDR1 KGHSH, CDR2 LQKENI. The ends were cut back, 3 bases at V and 5 bases at J, with 16 bases in the middle. The CDR3 nucleotides read TGTGCCAGCTCACCGGACCGGCAGGGTTATACTGAAGCTTTCTTT. Protein: CASSPDRQGYTEAFF.

The chain carries TRBV4-3 and TRBJ1-1; possible D gene TRBD1, 6 bases. V shed 4 bases and J shed 1 base, with 13 bases lying between them. The CDR3 has 15 amino acids. CDR1 is LGHNA and CDR2 is YSLEER in the germline V gene. The CDR3 sequence: CASSRLPGQNTEAFF. CDR3 coding DNA: TGCGCCAGCAGCCGCTTACCGGGACAGAACACTGAAGCTTTCTTT.

The chain has TRBV7-6 and TRBJ2-7; 8 nucleotides agree with TRBD1. Looked up from germline, CDR1 is SGHVS and CDR2 is FNYEAQ. The V and J ends lost 4 bases and 6 bases, in that order; junction bases with no gene match: 8. The CDR3 is 14 amino acids. CDR3 amino acids: CASSSGTGPGEQYF. CDR3 coding DNA: TGTGCCAGCAGCTCCGGGACAGGCCCGGGCGAGCAGTACTTC.

The gene calls are TRBV5-6 and TRBJ2-2; maybe TRBD1 (5 bases). The ends were cut back, 0 bases at V and 11 bases at J, with 11 bases in the middle. The CDR3 is made up of 13 amino acids. Germline V gene lookup returns CDR1 SGHDT and CDR2 YYEEEE. The CDR3 loop reads CASSLDLRTELFF. In DNA form, the CDR3 reads TGTGCCAGCAGCTTGGATCTAAGGACAGAGCTGTTTTTT.

This clone occurred once. The rearrangement uses TRBV27 and TRBJ1-1, with D possibly TRBD1 on 5 matching bases. Germline CDR1 reads MNHEY; CDR2 reads SMNVEV (reference sequence). This CDR3 region has 13 residues. V was clipped by 2 bases and J by 3 bases, with 7 bases between them. The CDR3: CASSLGGDTEAFF. CDR3 coding DNA: TGTGCCAGCAGTTTAGGGGGGGACACTGAAGCTTTCTTT.

The rearrangement links TRBV9 to TRBJ1-6; D ambiguous. The CDR3 spans 13 residues. Trimming left V 3 bases short and J 11 bases short, with 12 bases between. Per germline, CDR1 SGDLS and CDR2 YYNGEE. CDR3 loop: CASSGEGTAPLHF. The CDR3 DNA is TGTGCCAGCAGCGGGGAGGGCACGGCACCCCTCCACTTT.

V usage is TRBV6-1 and J usage is TRBJ1-5; D is unclear. This CDR3 comprises 15 residues. Trimming cost V 7 bases and J 1 base, with 14 bases left between them. Germline values: CDR1 MNHNS, CDR2 SASEGT. The CDR3 nucleotides read TGTGCCAGCACCCGATCCTTGGAGAGCAATCAGCCCCAGCATTTT. Protein sequence: CASTRSLESNQPQHF.

This clone was observed a few times. The chain recombines TRBV4-1 with TRBJ2-7; 8 bases are a match to TRBD2. The trim removed 1 base at V and 0 bases at J, leaving 8 bases unmatched. CDR1 is MGHRA and CDR2 is YSYEKL in the germline V gene. CDR3 length: 17 amino acids. DNA for the CDR3: TGCGCCAGCAGCCAAGGTCCTCTAGCGGGCAGCTCCTACGAGCAGTACTTC. This translates into CASSQGPLAGSSYEQYF.

This clone has more than one count but fewer than ten. A far larger clone differs by one base, so this is likely a read error. Other DNA sequences of this sample code for an identical CDR3. The chain combines TRBV5-1 with TRBJ1-5; 7 bases fit TRBD1. V shed 7 bases and J 0 bases; nucleotides not matched to a gene: 7. From germline, CDR1 is SGHRS and CDR2 YFSETQ. The CDR3 has 15 residues. The CDR3 reads CASSIQGYSNQPQHF. For the CDR3, the DNA is TGCGCCAGCTCGATACAGGGGTATAGCAATCAGCCCCAGCATTTT.

The V gene is TRBV11-3, the J gene TRBJ2-1; 9 nucleotides align to TRBD1. The CDR3 is 13 residues long. Germline values: CDR1 SGHNT, CDR2 YENEEA. The V segment lost 5 bases and the J segment 10 bases; nucleotides outside the gene matches: 6. The CDR3: CASSGDRVSEQFF. The CDR3 region has the DNA TGTGCCAGCAGCGGGGACAGGGTTTCGGAGCAGTTCTTC. The entire variable domain, with the rest obtained from reference TRBV11-3 and TRBJ2-1, is as follows: EAGVVQSPRYKIIEKKQPVAFWCNPISGHNTLYWYLQNLGQGPELLIRYENEEAVDDSQLPKDRFSAERLKGVDSTLKIQPAELGDSAVYLCASSGDRVSEQFFGPGTRLTVL.

As regards this clone: At one boundary the junction diverges from the germline segment, which might be a read error. CDR3 DNA sequence: TGTTCCAGCAGCTACGACTCCATATTTAGGGATACGCAGTATTTT. Translated, it gives CSSSYDSIFRDTQYF. This chain uses TRBV7-9 with TRBJ2-3; no clear D. Germline V gene lookup returns CDR1 SEHNR and CDR2 FQNEAQ (reference sequence). CDR3 size: 15 residues. Based on the CDR3 plus reference TRBV7-9 and TRBJ2-3, the full variable domain is DTGVSQNPRHKITKRGQNVTFRCDPISEHNRLYWYRQTLGQGPEFLTYFQNEAQLEKSRLLSDRFSAERPKGSFSTLEIQRTEQGDSAMYLCSSSYDSIFRDTQYFGPGTRLTVL.

The J gene is TRBJ1-2, the V gene TRBV4-1; 7 positions agree with TRBD1. After removal of 4 bases from V and 4 bases from J, the junction contained 15 bases not matched to a gene. The CDR3 runs 17 residues. Germline lookup yields CDR1 MGHRA and CDR2 YSYEKL. The CDR3 spells CASSPNPGTAPAYGYTF. Here the CDR3 DNA reads TGCGCCAGCAGCCCGAACCCTGGGACAGCCCCGGCCTATGGCTACACCTTC.

The chain recombines TRBV6-5 with TRBJ1-1; 8 bases match TRBD1. There are 13 residues in the CDR3. The J segment lost 6 bases and the V segment lost 5 bases, leaving 5 bases of the junction unmatched. CDR1 MNHEY and CDR2 SVGAGI come from the germline V gene. The CDR3 DNA follows: TGTGCCAGCAGTCAAGACAGGGGCCCTGAAGCTTTCTTT. Translating gives CASSQDRGPEAFF.

The sample holds one count of this clone. The chain combines TRBV19 with TRBJ1-2; 9 bases agree with TRBD1. CDR1 and CDR2 from the germline V gene are LNHDA and SQIVND (reference sequence). The CDR3 has 16 amino acids. Trimming at V came to 5 bases and at J to 8 bases, leaving 15 bases not matched to a gene. The CDR3 region is CASSAGTGRPVYGYTF. The CDR3 bases are TGTGCCAGTAGTGCGGGGACAGGGAGACCAGTCTACGGCTACACCTTC.

The rearrangement joins TRBV7-9 to TRBJ2-5; 7 bases map to TRBD1. Unmatched junction bases numbered 7, after V lost 4 bases and J lost 2 bases. This CDR3 contains 15 residues. Per the germline V gene, CDR1 is SEHNR and CDR2 is FQNEAQ (reference sequence). The CDR3 DNA reads TGTGCCAGCAGCTCCCCGGGACAGCCACAAGAGACCCAGTACTTC. Protein: CASSSPGQPQETQYF.

The V and J genes are TRBV10-2 and TRBJ1-5, with D unclear. Germline V CDR1 and CDR2: WSHSY, SAAADI. V lost 3 bases and J 2 bases, leaving 8 bases between the germline ends. This CDR3 has 14 amino acids. The CDR3 is CASSDVGGNQPQHF. CDR3 in DNA: TGCGCCAGCAGTGATGTGGGAGGCAATCAGCCCCAGCATTTT.

This chain links TRBV6-4 with TRBJ1-1, with TRBD1 as a possible D gene (6 bases). The CDR3 runs to 14 residues. Germline-derived CDR1 and CDR2 are MRHNA and SNTAGT. V gave up 0 bases and J gave up 6 bases, with 11 bases separating them. CDR3 bases: TGTGCCAGCAGTGACTCGCCAGGGGATCCTGAAGCTTTCTTT. This gives the protein CASSDSPGDPEAFF.

V gene TRBV11-2 combines with J gene TRBJ1-1; D perhaps matches TRBD1 (5 bases). CDR1 and CDR2 (germline): SGHAT, FQNNGV. The CDR3 runs 13 residues. The germline V and J ends were trimmed by 5 bases and 1 base, with 8 bases remaining between them. The CDR3 coding sequence is TGTGCCAGCAGCCCGACAGCGAACACTGAAGCTTTCTTT. Encoded protein: CASSPTANTEAFF.

The rearrangement joins TRBV5-1 to TRBJ2-7; TRBD2 agrees at 8 bases. The CDR3 is made up of 15 amino acids. Trimming removed 4 bases from V and 0 bases from J; junction bases left unmatched: 6. Looked up from germline, CDR1 is SGHRS and CDR2 is YFSETQ. CDR3 coding DNA: TGCGCCAGCAGCGAGGCCGGGGGGGTCTCCTACGAGCAGTACTTC. This gives the protein CASSEAGGVSYEQYF.

This clone was seen a few times. The chain recombines TRBV5-4 with TRBJ1-3; 7 bases map to TRBD1. Germline V gene sequence: CDR1 SGHNT, CDR2 YYREEE (reference sequence). V was pared by 6 bases and J by 0 bases, with 3 bases of the junction left unmatched. The CDR3 totals 14 residues. The CDR3 here is CASTRTGSGNTIYF. In DNA, the CDR3 is TGTGCCAGCACCCGGACAGGCTCTGGAAACACCATATATTTT.

The genes are TRBV29-1 and TRBJ1-1, with D maybe TRBD1 (6 bases). Germline V gene sequence: CDR1 SQVTM, CDR2 ANQGSEA. V was pared by 5 bases and J by 0 bases, with 16 bases between. The CDR3 has 15 amino acids. The CDR3 sequence is CSVRGGWGMNTEAFF. In nucleotides, the CDR3 is TGCAGCGTTAGGGGGGGCTGGGGCATGAACACTGAAGCTTTCTTT.

This clone was found a few times. The gene calls are TRBV2 and TRBJ2-7; TRBD2 might be the D (7 bases). The CDR3 is made up of 13 amino acids. Per germline, CDR1 SNHLY and CDR2 FYNNEI. Trimming removed 2 bases at V and 9 bases at J, with 14 bases between. CDR3 nucleotides: TGTGCCAGCAGTGAACCCGAGGGGGGGGTGCAGTACTTC. This translates into CASSEPEGGVQYF.